This T cell receptor (beta chain) originates from a study of shared clonotypes between healthy human individuals. About the research overall: The study used three CD4 naive, three CD4 memory, two CD8 naive and one CD8 memory plate per donor. Findings of the study overall: The study drew on few donors, limiting represented genetic and exposure-history diversity. Estimated richness values were generally larger in naive subsets than in memory subsets.

The method was immunoSEQ multiplex PCR; TCRdb's version includes in-frame clones alone and lacks a portion of them. The sample includes roughly 2.1 million clones, just over 90% of them seen just once. Positive CCR7 selection of CD45RO-negative cells yielded the naive CD8 cells, and terminally differentiated effector memory CD45RA+ cells were excluded. Free of recent acute infections or vaccinations, the donors were healthy HIV-negative adults. Germline CDR1 reads MNHNS; CDR2 reads SASEGT. V was pared by 10 bases and J by 1 base, with 10 bases of the junction left unmatched. This CDR3 is 15 amino acids long. As regards this clone: What it binds is not known.

The sequencing sample was made of naive CD8+ T cells from PBMCs. The rearrangement uses TRBV6-1 and TRBJ2-7; TRBD1 matches 10 bases. The TCR was taken from a man younger than 35 in good health. Some clones in this sample may be carry-over from other donors' samples. As DNA, the CDR3 is TGTGCCATCTCTCTCCCGGGACAGGGGTCCTACGAGCAGTACTTC. Protein: CAISLPGQGSYEQYF.